This T cell receptor beta chain is drawn from a study of molecular identifiers for immune sequencing clone quantification. This CDR3 comprises 15 residues. V gave up 3 bases and J gave up 3 bases; unmatched junction bases: 8. Germline-derived CDR1 and CDR2 are SGDLS and YYNGEE. MiXCR was run by TCRdb on the PCR reads, yielding one entry per CDR3 protein. Among 490,000 or so distinct CDR3 sequences, around 23% were seen once, and the ten largest hold about 0.75%. This clonotype has just one count. Being one base from a much bigger clone, this may be a read error. The receptor comes from a human donor in good health. Some libraries in this study had Jurkat cell RNA spiked in. The rearrangement joins TRBV9 to TRBJ1-1, with TRBD1 matching over 7 bases. Sample: naive CD8+ T cells from blood, with Jurkat cell RNA spiked in. Sample subset: FACS-sorted CD8+CD4-CCR7+CD45RA+ naive T cells. CDR3 in amino acids: CASSAFDREDTEAFF. The CDR3 DNA reads as TGTGCCAGCAGCGCGTTCGACAGGGAGGACACTGAAGCTTTCTTT. Drawing the rest from reference TRBV9 and TRBJ1-1, the complete variable domain is DSGVTQTPKHLITATGQRVTLRCSPRSGDLSVYWYQQSLDQGLQFLIQYYNGEERAKGNILERFSAQQFPDLHSELNLSSLELGDSALYFCASSAFDREDTEAFFGQGTRLTVV.